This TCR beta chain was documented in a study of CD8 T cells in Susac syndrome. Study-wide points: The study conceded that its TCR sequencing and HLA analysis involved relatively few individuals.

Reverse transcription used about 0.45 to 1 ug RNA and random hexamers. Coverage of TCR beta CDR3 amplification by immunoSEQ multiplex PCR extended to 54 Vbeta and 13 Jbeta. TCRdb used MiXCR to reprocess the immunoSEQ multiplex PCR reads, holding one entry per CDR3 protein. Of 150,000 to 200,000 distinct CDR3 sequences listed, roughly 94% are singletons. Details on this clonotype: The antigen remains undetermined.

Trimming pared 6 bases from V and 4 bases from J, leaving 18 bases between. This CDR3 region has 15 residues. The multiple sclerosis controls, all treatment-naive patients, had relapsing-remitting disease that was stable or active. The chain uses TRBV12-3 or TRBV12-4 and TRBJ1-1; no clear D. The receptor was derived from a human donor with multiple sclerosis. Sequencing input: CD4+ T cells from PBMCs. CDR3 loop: CASSLGLGGSTEAFF. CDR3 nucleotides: TGTGCCAGCAGCCTTGGATTGGGCGGTTCCACTGAAGCTTTCTTT.